Following are 2 T cell receptor beta chains from one sample sequenced in a study of T cells in Graves' hyperthyroidism and ophthalmopathy. Amplification yielded TCR beta CDR3 regions, with RNA transcripts as the source. First-round RT-PCR targeting the TCR CDR3 was performed with the HTBI primer set. TCRdb ran MiXCR on the multiplex PCR reads and lists one entry per CDR3 protein. Counted here are 400,000 to 500,000 distinct CDR3 sequences, roughly 13% occurring once; the ten biggest clones make up 5% to 6%. The sequenced sample consisted of blood. The receptors originated from a woman younger than 30 with Graves' hyperthyroidism.

This clonotype came up a few times. This rearrangement joins TRBV6-1 to TRBJ2-1; 9 bases map to TRBD1. Looked up from germline, CDR1 is MNHNS and CDR2 is SASEGT. This CDR3 has 16 amino acids. The J segment lost 6 bases and the V segment lost 5 bases, leaving 11 bases of the junction unmatched. The CDR3 sequence is CASSSPTGGSGNEQFF. DNA of the CDR3: TGTGCCAGCAGTTCACCAACAGGGGGCTCTGGCAATGAGCAGTTCTTC.

This clonotype was found many times. The CDR3 bases are TGTGCCAGCAGCTTAGAACTAGCGGGAGGGCCGAATGAGCAGTTCTTC. It translates to CASSLELAGGPNEQFF. This chain links TRBV7-2 with TRBJ2-1, with TRBD2 matching over 13 bases. The CDR3 length is 16 residues. V trimming: 1 base; J trimming: 7 bases; junction bases outside the gene matches: 4. Germline CDR1 is SGHTA and CDR2 is FQGNSA.